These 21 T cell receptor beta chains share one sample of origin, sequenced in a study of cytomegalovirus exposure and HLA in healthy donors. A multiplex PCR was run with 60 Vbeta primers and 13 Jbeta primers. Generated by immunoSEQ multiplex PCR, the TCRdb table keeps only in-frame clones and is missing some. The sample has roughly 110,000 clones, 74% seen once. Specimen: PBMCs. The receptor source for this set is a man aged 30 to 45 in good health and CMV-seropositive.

CDR3 region: CASSETRPNEQFF. CDR3 nucleotide sequence: TGTGCCAGCAGTGAAACTCGCCCAAATGAGCAGTTCTTC. The rearrangement uses TRBV6-1 and TRBJ2-1; D is undetermined. Trimming left V 2 bases short and J 7 bases short, with 9 bases between. Germline V gene data show CDR1 as MNHNS and CDR2 as SASEGT. CDR3 length equals 13 residues.

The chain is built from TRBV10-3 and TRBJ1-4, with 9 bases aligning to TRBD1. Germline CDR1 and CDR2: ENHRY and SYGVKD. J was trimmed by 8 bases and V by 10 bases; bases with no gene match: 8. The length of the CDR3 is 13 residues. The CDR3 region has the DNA TGTGCCACTCTGGGACAGGGAAACGAAAAACTGTTTTTT. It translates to CATLGQGNEKLFF.

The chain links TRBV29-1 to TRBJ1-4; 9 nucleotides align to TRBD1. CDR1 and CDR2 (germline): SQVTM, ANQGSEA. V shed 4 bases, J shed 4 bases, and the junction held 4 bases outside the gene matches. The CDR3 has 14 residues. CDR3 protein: CSVVTTGGNEKLFF. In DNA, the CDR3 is TGCAGCGTTGTAACGACAGGGGGTAATGAAAAACTGTTTTTT.

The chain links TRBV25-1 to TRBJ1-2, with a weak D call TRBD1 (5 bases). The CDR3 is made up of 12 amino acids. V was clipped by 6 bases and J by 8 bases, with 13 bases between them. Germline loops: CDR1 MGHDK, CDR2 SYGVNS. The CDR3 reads CASSRAVEGYTF. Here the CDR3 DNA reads TGTGCCAGCAGCAGGGCGGTCGAGGGCTACACCTTC.

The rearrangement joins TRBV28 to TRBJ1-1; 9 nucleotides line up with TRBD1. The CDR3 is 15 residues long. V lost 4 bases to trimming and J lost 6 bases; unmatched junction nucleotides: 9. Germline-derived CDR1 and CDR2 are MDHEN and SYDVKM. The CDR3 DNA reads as TGTGCCAGCAGTTCCCCGACAGGGGGTAGTTCTGAAGCTTTCTTT. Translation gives CASSSPTGGSSEAFF.

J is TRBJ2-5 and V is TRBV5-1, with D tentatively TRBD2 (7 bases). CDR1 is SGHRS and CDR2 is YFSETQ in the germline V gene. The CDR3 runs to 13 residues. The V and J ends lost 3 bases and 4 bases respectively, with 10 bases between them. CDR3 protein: CASSSGGPETQYF. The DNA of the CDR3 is TGCGCCAGCAGCTCGGGGGGCCCAGAGACCCAGTACTTC.

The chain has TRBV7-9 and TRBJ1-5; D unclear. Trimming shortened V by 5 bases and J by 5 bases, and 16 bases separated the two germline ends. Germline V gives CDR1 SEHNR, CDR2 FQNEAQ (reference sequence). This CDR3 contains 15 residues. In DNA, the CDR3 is TGTGCCAGCAGCCCCCGCGGCTCGGGTGATCAGCCCCAGCATTTT. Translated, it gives CASSPRGSGDQPQHF.

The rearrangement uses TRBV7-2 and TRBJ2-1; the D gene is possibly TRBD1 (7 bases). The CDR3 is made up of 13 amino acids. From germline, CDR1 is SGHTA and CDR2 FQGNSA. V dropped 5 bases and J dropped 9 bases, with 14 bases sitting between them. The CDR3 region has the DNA TGTGCCAGCAGCCCCCGACAGGGAGGTGAGCAGTTCTTC. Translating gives CASSPRQGGEQFF. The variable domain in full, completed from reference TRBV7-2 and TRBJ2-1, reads GAGVSQSPSNKVTEKGKDVELRCDPISGHTALYWYRQSLGQGLEFLIYFQGNSAPDKSGLPSDRFSAERTGGSVSTLTIQRTQQEDSAVYLCASSPRQGGEQFFGPGTRLTVL.

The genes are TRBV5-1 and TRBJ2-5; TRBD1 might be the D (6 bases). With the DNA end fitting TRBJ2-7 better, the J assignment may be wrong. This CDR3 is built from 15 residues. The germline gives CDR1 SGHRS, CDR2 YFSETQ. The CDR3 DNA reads TGCGCCAGCAGCTTGGGAGGCCAAGGGGGCTACGAGCAGTACTTC. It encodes CASSLGGQGGYEQYF.

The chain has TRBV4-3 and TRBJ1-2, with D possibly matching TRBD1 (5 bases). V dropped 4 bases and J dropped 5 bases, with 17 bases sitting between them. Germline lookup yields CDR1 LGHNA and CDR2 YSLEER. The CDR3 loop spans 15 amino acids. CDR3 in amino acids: CASSPTTGVIYGYTF. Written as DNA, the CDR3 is TGCGCCAGCAGCCCGACCACAGGTGTGATTTATGGCTACACCTTC.

In DNA, the CDR3 is TGTGCCAGCAGCTGGGCAGGCGGGGCGCCCGACGAGCAGTACTTC. Protein sequence: CASSWAGGAPDEQYF. This chain links TRBV5-4 with TRBJ2-7; TRBD2 is a possible D gene (6 bases). The germline CDR1 and CDR2 sequences are SGHNT and YYREEE (reference sequence). V shed 3 bases and J shed 5 bases, with 18 bases lying between them. CDR3 length: 15 residues. The full variable domain, with the rest looked up from reference TRBV5-4 and TRBJ2-7, is ETGVTQSPTHLIKTRGQQVTLRCSSQSGHNTVSWYQQALGQGPQFIFQYYREEENGRGNFPPRFSGLQFPNYSSELNVNALELDDSALYLCASSWAGGAPDEQYFGPGTRLTVT.

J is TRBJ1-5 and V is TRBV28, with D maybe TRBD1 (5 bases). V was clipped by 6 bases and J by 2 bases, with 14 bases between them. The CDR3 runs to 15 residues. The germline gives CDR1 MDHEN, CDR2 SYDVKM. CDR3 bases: TGTGCCAGCAGGCGGGGGGGATCAGGCAATCAGCCCCAGCATTTT. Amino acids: CASRRGGSGNQPQHF. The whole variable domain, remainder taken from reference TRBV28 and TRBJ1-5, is DVKVTQSSRYLVKRTGEKVFLECVQDMDHENMFWYRQDPGLGLRLIYFSYDVKMKEKGDIPEGYSVSREKKERFSLILESASTNQTSMYLCASRRGGSGNQPQHFGDGTRLSIL.

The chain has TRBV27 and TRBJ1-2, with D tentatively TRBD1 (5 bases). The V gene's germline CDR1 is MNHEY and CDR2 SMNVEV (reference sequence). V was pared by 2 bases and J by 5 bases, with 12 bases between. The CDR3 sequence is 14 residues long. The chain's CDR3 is CASSLARGGYGYTF. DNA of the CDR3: TGTGCCAGCAGTTTAGCAAGGGGCGGATATGGCTACACCTTC.

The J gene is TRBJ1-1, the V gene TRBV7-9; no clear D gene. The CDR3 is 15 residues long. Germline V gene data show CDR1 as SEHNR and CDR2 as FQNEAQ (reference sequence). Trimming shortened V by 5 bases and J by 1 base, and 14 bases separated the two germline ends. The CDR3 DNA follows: TGTGCCAGCAGCCCTACCCCCGACAAGAACACTGAAGCTTTCTTT. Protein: CASSPTPDKNTEAFF.

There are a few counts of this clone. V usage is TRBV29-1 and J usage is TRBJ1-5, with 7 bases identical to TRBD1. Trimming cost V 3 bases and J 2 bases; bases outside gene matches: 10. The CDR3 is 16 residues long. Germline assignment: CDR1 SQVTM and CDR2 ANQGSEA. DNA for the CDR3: TGCAGCGTTGATAACAGGGGACCTAGATGCAATCAGCCCCAGCATTTT. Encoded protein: CSVDNRGPRCNQPQHF. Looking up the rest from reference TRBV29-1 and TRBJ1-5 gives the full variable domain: SAVISQKPSRDICQRGTSLTIQCQVDSQVTMMFWYRQQPGQSLTLIATANQGSEATYESGFVIDKFPISRPNLTFSTLTVSNMSPEDSSIYLCSVDNRGPRCNQPQHFGDGTRLSIL.

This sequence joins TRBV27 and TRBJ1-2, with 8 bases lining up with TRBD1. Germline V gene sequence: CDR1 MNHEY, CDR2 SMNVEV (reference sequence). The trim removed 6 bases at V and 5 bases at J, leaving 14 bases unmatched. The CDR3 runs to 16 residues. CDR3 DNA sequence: TGTGCCAGCAGCATAAGACTCCCAGGACAGGGTTATGGCTACACCTTC. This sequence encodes CASSIRLPGQGYGYTF.

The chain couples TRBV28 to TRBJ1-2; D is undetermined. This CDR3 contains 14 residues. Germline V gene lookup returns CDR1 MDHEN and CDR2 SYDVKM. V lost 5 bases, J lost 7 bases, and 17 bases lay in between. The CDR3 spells CASSPTPVSGGYTF. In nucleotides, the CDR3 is TGTGCCAGCAGTCCCACCCCCGTCAGTGGTGGCTACACCTTC.

DNA for the CDR3: TGTGCCAGCAGAACAGGGAACACTGAAGCTTTCTTT. It is translated as CASRTGNTEAFF. V and J are TRBV28 and TRBJ1-1; perhaps TRBD1 as D (5 bases). The CDR3 has 12 amino acids. Looked up from germline, CDR1 is MDHEN and CDR2 is SYDVKM. Trimming took off 6 bases at V and 1 base at J, with 6 bases between the two ends.

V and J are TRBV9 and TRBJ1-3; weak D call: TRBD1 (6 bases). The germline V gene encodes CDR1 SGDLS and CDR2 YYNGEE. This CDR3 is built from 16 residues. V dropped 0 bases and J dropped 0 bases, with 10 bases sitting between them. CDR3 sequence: CASSVVGQNSGNTIYF. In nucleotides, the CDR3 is TGTGCCAGCAGCGTAGTAGGACAGAACTCTGGAAACACCATATATTTT.

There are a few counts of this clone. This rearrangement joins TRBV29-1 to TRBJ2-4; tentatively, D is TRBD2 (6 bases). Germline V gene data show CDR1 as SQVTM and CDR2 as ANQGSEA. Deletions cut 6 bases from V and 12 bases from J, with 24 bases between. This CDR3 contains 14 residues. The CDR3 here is CSVDAGGTSRGQYF. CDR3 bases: TGCAGCGTCGATGCCGGGGGAACCTCTAGGGGTCAGTACTTC.

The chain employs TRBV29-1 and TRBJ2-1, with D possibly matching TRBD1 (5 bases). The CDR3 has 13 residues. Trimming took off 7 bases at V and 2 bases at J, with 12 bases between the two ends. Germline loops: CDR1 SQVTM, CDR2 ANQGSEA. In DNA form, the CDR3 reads TGCAGCGGTTACAGGAGTACCTACAATGAGCAGTTCTTC. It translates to CSGYRSTYNEQFF.